This T cell receptor (beta chain) was sequenced during a study of T cells in Graves' hyperthyroidism and ophthalmopathy. Concerning this clonotype: The antigen remains undetermined.

Ophthalmopathy cases scored 3 or more on the Clinical Activity Score and 4 or more on NOSPECS grade, with duration below 3 months. Study-level points and caveats: Also found in blood were most expanded thyroid clonotypes above 0.001.

The germline V gene has CDR1 MNHEY and CDR2 SMNVEV (reference sequence). V was pared by 2 bases and J by 6 bases, with 14 bases between. The CDR3 consists of 14 residues. Amplification yielded TCR beta CDR3 regions, with RNA transcripts as the source. The TCR CDR3 first-round RT-PCR relied on the HTBI primer set. Each CDR3 protein is one row after TCRdb ran MiXCR on the multiplex PCR reads. Of about 640,000 distinct CDR3 sequences in the sample, about a fifth were seen once. The source material was blood. The chain joins TRBV27 to TRBJ2-7; the D call may be TRBD1 or TRBD2 (5 bases each). This receptor was obtained from a man under 40 with Graves' ophthalmopathy. The CDR3 region is CASSLAGGTGEQYF. For the CDR3, the DNA is TGTGCCAGCAGTTTAGCTGGGGGAACAGGCGAGCAGTACTTC.